This T cell receptor beta chain was captured in a study of yellow fever vaccine responses in identical twins (dated by TCRdb to 2017 to 2018). As for the study more broadly: Focusing on identical twins, the study followed the T cell clones that responded to the vaccine, and did so with precision. The study at large found these results: The T cell response to vaccination in identical twins was reported by the authors to appear partly convergent and partly personalized.

About this clonotype: Which antigen it targets is not known. It has no much larger one-base neighbor in the sample; base qualities were not kept.

Receptor libraries were prepared by RT-PCR. Sequenced on an Illumina HiSeq 2500. TCRdb trimmed public reads at Q25 via fastp, called clones via MiXCR and kept in-frame beta chains. When rows share a CDR3 protein, they turn into one entry using the most common DNA and genes. The sample profile shows about 3,200 distinct CDR3 sequences; about four fifths of them were found once. The ten most abundant clones make up 1.6% of the sample. From a lookup of the germline V gene (reference sequence), CDR1 and CDR2 are LGHDT and YNNKEL. The CDR3 runs 14 amino acids, cysteine and phenylalanine included. Just CDR3 DNA is preserved here, 42 bases in frame from base 1. Trimming removed 6 bases from V and 0 bases from J, leaving 9 bases between the germline ends.

The material was T cells from blood (PBMCs), unsorted or a sorted subset (not recorded which), obtained before or after yellow fever vaccination (not recorded which). The V and J genes are TRBV3-1 and TRBJ2-1; the D gene cannot be resolved reliably. This receptor was taken from a woman under 30 who received the yellow fever vaccine. Donor details come from another sample of the same person, matched by shared clones. The CDR3 sequence is CASSRTSSYNEQFF. The DNA sequence reads TGTGCCAGCAGTAGGACGAGCTCCTACAATGAGCAGTTCTTC.